These 20 T cell receptor beta chains share one sample of origin, sequenced in a study of shared clonotypes between healthy human individuals. TCRdb keeps only in-frame clones here, not all; method: immunoSEQ multiplex PCR. The table includes roughly 2.6 million clones, 90% to 95% detected once. Sample: naive CD4+ T cells sorted from blood. The subset: CD45RA+ positively selected. The receptor set was obtained from a man between 18 and 35 years old in good health.

J is TRBJ1-2 and V is TRBV5-6; D gene ambiguous. Germline CDR1 SGHDT, CDR2 YYEEEE. The CDR3 length is 14 residues. V lost 0 bases and J 9 bases, leaving 15 bases between the germline ends. The CDR3 loop reads CASSLGVTALSYTF. CDR3 nucleotide sequence: TGTGCCAGCAGCTTGGGTGTGACGGCCTTAAGCTACACCTTC.

This clone was detected only once. The chain carries TRBV11-2 and TRBJ2-3; TRBD2 matches at 7 bases. The V and J ends lost 8 bases and 1 base, in that order; junction bases with no gene match: 6. Germline values: CDR1 SGHAT, CDR2 FQNNGV. The CDR3 contains 14 residues. The DNA of the CDR3 is TGTGCCAGCCTAGGGAGGGGCCGCACAGATACGCAGTATTTT. Amino acids: CASLGRGRTDTQYF.

The chain combines TRBV21-1 with TRBJ2-3; the table's D call, TRBD2, has no DNA check behind it. TRBV21-1 is labeled a pseudogene. The CDR3 is 13 amino acids. The CDR3 sequence is CASSLPLLDTQYF. The CDR3 DNA sequence: TGTGCCAGCAGCCTCCCCTTATTAGATACGCAGTATTTT.

As to this clone: Different DNA sequences within this sample yield the same CDR3. The V call is TRBV4-3, the J call TRBJ2-7; D not certain. Germline V CDR1 and CDR2: LGHNA, YSLEER. The CDR3 has 14 amino acids. The V gene lost 0 bases and the J gene lost 3 bases, with 9 bases spanning the gap. CDR3 sequence: CASSQDLASYEQYF. In nucleotides, the CDR3 is TGCGCCAGCAGCCAAGATCTTGCCAGCTACGAGCAGTACTTC.

The CDR3 sequence is CASSWDREGAEAFF. DNA of the CDR3: TGCGCCAGCAGCTGGGACAGGGAAGGAGCTGAAGCTTTCTTT. The genes are TRBV5-1 and TRBJ1-1; TRBD1 agrees at 9 bases. The junction had 6 bases not matched to a gene; V was cut back by 3 bases and J by 6 bases. This CDR3 contains 14 residues. Germline-derived CDR1 and CDR2 are SGHRS and YFSETQ.

This clone is a singleton in its sample. The chain combines TRBV10-2 with TRBJ1-3; D perhaps matches TRBD1 (6 bases). V lost 4 bases and J lost 0, with 10 bases in between. The CDR3 covers 15 residues. Germline CDR1 is WSHSY and CDR2 is SAAADI. The CDR3 region has the DNA TGCGCCAGCAGTGCACAGGGATTCTCTGGAAACACCATATATTTT. Protein sequence: CASSAQGFSGNTIYF.

The chain recombines TRBV6-6 with TRBJ1-1; D may be TRBD1 (5 bases). Germline V gene data show CDR1 as MNHNY and CDR2 as SVGAGI (reference sequence). This CDR3 has 14 residues. With 5 bases removed from V and 7 bases from J, the gap between germline ends came to 17 bases. The CDR3 reads CASSRPLTGDEAFF. CDR3 in DNA: TGTGCCAGCAGTCGTCCTCTTACAGGAGATGAAGCTTTCTTT.

The chain employs TRBV7-8 and TRBJ1-1, with D possibly matching TRBD1 (5 bases). V gave up 0 bases and J gave up 5 bases, with 19 bases separating them. Looked up from germline, CDR1 is SGHVS and CDR2 is FQNEAQ. The CDR3 runs to 17 residues. CDR3 protein: CASSLASPGGGGTEAFF. DNA for the CDR3: TGTGCCAGCAGCTTAGCGTCCCCCGGCGGGGGTGGAACTGAAGCTTTCTTT.

The chain links TRBV7-2 to TRBJ1-4, with D uncertain. V was pared by 1 base and J by 7 bases, with 13 bases between. CDR1 SGHTA and CDR2 FQGNSA come from the germline V gene. The CDR3 covers 15 residues. The CDR3 coding sequence is TGTGCCAGCAGCTTAGGGGTATCGGGATTTGAAAAACTGTTTTTT. The encoded protein is CASSLGVSGFEKLFF.

About this clone: A single base separates this from a much larger clone, so it may be a read error. This chain connects TRBV7-6 to TRBJ2-3; TRBD2 matches at 13 bases. Germline assignment: CDR1 SGHVS and CDR2 FNYEAQ. The junction had 0 bases not matched to a gene; V was cut back by 1 base and J by 5 bases. The CDR3 covers 15 residues. CDR3 nucleotide sequence: TGTGCCAGCAGCTTAGGACTAGCGGGAGGAGATACGCAGTATTTT. This gives the protein CASSLGLAGGDTQYF.

A word on this clone: The same CDR3 also results from other DNA sequences found in this sample. The chain is built from TRBV27 and TRBJ1-5; TRBD1 is a possible D gene (5 bases). This CDR3 region has 15 residues. V was clipped by 3 bases and J by 0 bases, with 9 bases between them. Germline assignment: CDR1 MNHEY and CDR2 SMNVEV (reference sequence). In DNA form, the CDR3 reads TGTGCCAGCAGTTTGGGGGGATATAGCAATCAGCCCCAGCATTTT. This codes for CASSLGGYSNQPQHF.

This chain joins TRBV6-6 and TRBJ2-5; no clear D gene. Trimming pared 0 bases from V and 1 base from J, leaving 9 bases between. The CDR3 runs 15 residues. Germline lookup yields CDR1 MNHNY and CDR2 SVGAGI (reference sequence). CDR3: CASSYSRLAQETQYF. As DNA, the CDR3 is TGTGCCAGCAGTTACTCGAGGCTGGCCCAAGAGACCCAGTACTTC.

The rearrangement uses TRBV7-9 and TRBJ1-1, with 8 bases identical to TRBD1. The CDR3 extends over 15 amino acids. With 1 base clipped from V and 3 bases from J, the junction kept 4 bases outside the gene matches. Per germline, CDR1 SEHNR and CDR2 FQNEAQ (reference sequence). CDR3 amino acids: CASSLGDRYYTEAFF. The CDR3 DNA reads TGTGCCAGCAGCTTAGGGGACAGGTACTACACTGAAGCTTTCTTT.

CDR3 sequence reads: CASQLAGSSYNEQFF. CDR3 DNA sequence: TGTGCCAGCCAACTAGCGGGGTCATCCTACAATGAGCAGTTCTTC. The V call is TRBV28, the J call TRBJ2-1, with 10 bases lining up with TRBD2. From germline, CDR1 is MDHEN and CDR2 SYDVKM. J gave up 1 base and V 8 bases, and 5 bases lay outside the gene matches. The CDR3 runs to 15 residues.

Of note for this clone: Different DNA sequences within this sample yield the same CDR3. The CDR3 coding sequence is TGCGCCAGCAGCTTGATCCCGAACACCGGGGAGCTGTTTTTT. Protein sequence: CASSLIPNTGELFF. V and J are TRBV5-1 and TRBJ2-2, with unresolved D. The CDR3 is made up of 14 amino acids. Trimming removed 1 base at V and 0 bases at J, with 4 bases between. The V gene's germline CDR1 is SGHRS and CDR2 YFSETQ.

The sample holds a few counts of this clone. At the DNA level, this CDR3 is encoded by other sequences in the same sample as well. V and J are TRBV29-1 and TRBJ1-1, with a possible D match to TRBD1 (5 bases). Germline CDR1 SQVTM, CDR2 ANQGSEA. The CDR3 has 13 amino acids. Trimming cost V 1 base and J 0 bases, with 6 bases left between them. CDR3 in DNA: TGCAGCGTTGAAGGACAGCTGAACACTGAAGCTTTCTTT. Translation gives CSVEGQLNTEAFF.

This chain connects TRBV6-1 to TRBJ1-6; no clear D. The CDR3 consists of 14 residues. CDR1 is MNHNS and CDR2 is SASEGT in the germline V gene. This CDR3 is CTVSPPAANSPLHF. CDR3 bases: TGTACCGTCTCCCCCCCGGCGGCCAATTCACCCCTCCACTTT.

This clone has a single count. The chain combines TRBV2 with TRBJ1-3; D might be TRBD1 (5 bases). V was clipped by 3 bases and J by 4 bases, with 22 bases between them. There are 18 residues in the CDR3. Germline V gene data show CDR1 as SNHLY and CDR2 as FYNNEI. The CDR3 DNA reads as TGTGCCAGCAGTGACGAGAGAGGGACTTTCCTGGGGGGAAACACCATATATTTT. The encoded protein is CASSDERGTFLGGNTIYF.

V is TRBV7-9 and J is TRBJ2-7; D might be TRBD1 or TRBD2, each matching 6 bases. Germline V CDR1 and CDR2: SEHNR, FQNEAQ (reference sequence). This CDR3 has 13 amino acids. Trimming took 2 bases from V and 7 from J, leaving 12 bases between them. CDR3 loop: CASSLRGVGEQYF. The DNA for the CDR3 is TGTGCCAGCAGCTTAAGGGGGGTTGGGGAGCAGTACTTC.

As to this clone: Distinct nucleotide sequences in the sample also encode this CDR3. The genes are TRBV7-6 and TRBJ2-3; 13 nucleotides line up with TRBD2. V lost 5 bases, J lost 1 base, and 3 bases stayed unmatched. Germline V gene lookup returns CDR1 SGHVS and CDR2 FNYEAQ. This CDR3 contains 16 residues. The chain's CDR3 is CASSLGLAGGTDTQYF. The CDR3 nucleotides are TGTGCCAGCAGCCTCGGACTAGCGGGGGGCACAGATACGCAGTATTTT.